Presented here are 11 T cell receptor beta chains from one specimen sequenced in a study of T cells in Graves' hyperthyroidism and ophthalmopathy. The investigators amplified TCR beta CDR3 regions from RNA transcripts. RT-PCR in the first round (using the HTBI primer set) targeted the TCR CDR3. Via MiXCR, TCRdb re-called the multiplex PCR reads, giving one row per CDR3 protein. The data show about 510,000 distinct CDR3 sequences, about 14% seen once. Sequenced material: blood. The source is a woman in her thirties or forties with Graves' hyperthyroidism.

Here the CDR3 DNA reads TGTGCCAGCAGCCCCGGGAGGGCTTACTACGAGCAGTACTTC. Amino acids: CASSPGRAYYEQYF. The chain has TRBV13 and TRBJ2-7; TRBD2 matches at 8 bases. CDR1 and CDR2 (germline): PRHDT, FYEKMQ (reference sequence). J gave up 3 bases and V 5 bases, and 6 bases lay outside the gene matches. CDR3 length equals 14 residues.

This clonotype came up many times. The chain links TRBV6-1 to TRBJ1-5, with a tentative D call TRBD1 (6 bases). Trimming cost V 5 bases and J 6 bases, with 17 bases left between them. CDR3 length: 15 residues. Per germline, CDR1 MNHNS and CDR2 SASEGT. The CDR3 spells CASSPHTRTVQPQHF. The CDR3 bases are TGTGCCAGCAGTCCCCATACCAGGACAGTTCAGCCCCAGCATTTT.

Many counts were recorded for this clonotype. The V call is TRBV28, the J call TRBJ1-1, with a possible D match to TRBD1 (6 bases). V lost 6 bases, J lost 0 bases, and 17 bases lay in between. Per the germline V gene, CDR1 is MDHEN and CDR2 is SYDVKM. The CDR3 contains 16 residues. The CDR3 loop is CASRGDTRILNTEAFF. CDR3 in DNA: TGTGCCAGCAGGGGGGACACGCGAATTTTGAACACTGAAGCTTTCTTT.

This clonotype was detected once. The rearrangement links TRBV7-2 to TRBJ1-5; D not resolved. Trimming took off 5 bases at V and 9 bases at J, with 14 bases between the two ends. The CDR3 has 13 residues. CDR1 is SGHTA and CDR2 is FQGNSA in the germline V gene. As DNA, the CDR3 is TGTGCCAGCAGCCGTAGTCAGTTACGGCCCCAGCATTTT. As protein: CASSRSQLRPQHF. Together with reference TRBV7-2 and TRBJ1-5, the CDR3 gives the full variable domain: GAGVSQSPSNKVTEKGKDVELRCDPISGHTALYWYRQSLGQGLEFLIYFQGNSAPDKSGLPSDRFSAERTGGSVSTLTIQRTQQEDSAVYLCASSRSQLRPQHFGDGTRLSIL.

The sample holds a few counts of this clonotype. The chain employs TRBV14 and TRBJ1-1, with TRBD1 identical over 8 bases. The V and J ends lost 2 bases and 1 base, in that order; junction bases with no gene match: 0. This CDR3 is 14 amino acids long. Germline CDR1 and CDR2: SGHDN and FVKESK. CDR3 coding DNA: TGTGCCAGCAGCCAACAGGGGGCGAACACTGAAGCTTTCTTT. It translates to CASSQQGANTEAFF.

Ten or more counts support this clonotype. V gene TRBV11-2 combines with J gene TRBJ1-1; no clear D. This CDR3 region has 13 residues. The germline gives CDR1 SGHAT, CDR2 FQNNGV. The V end was cut by 5 bases, the J end by 5 bases, with 12 bases between. DNA for the CDR3: TGTGCCAGCAGCCCGAGCTTAAAAACTGAAGCTTTCTTT. Amino acids: CASSPSLKTEAFF.

This clonotype was counted ten times or more. The chain joins TRBV2 to TRBJ2-7; D call uncertain. Looked up from germline, CDR1 is SNHLY and CDR2 is FYNNEI. Deletions cut 7 bases from V and 5 bases from J, with 15 bases between. CDR3 length equals 13 residues. CDR3 in DNA: TGTGCCAGCACCATTAATGGTATCGACGAGCAGTACTTC. It specifies CASTINGIDEQYF.

This clonotype was recorded at least ten times. The chain has TRBV12-3 or TRBV12-4 and TRBJ2-7; tentatively, D is TRBD2 (6 bases). This CDR3 spans 13 amino acids. The V end lost 8 bases, the J end lost 3 bases, and 14 bases lay between the germline ends. CDR3 loop: CASGRAGLYEQYF. CDR3 DNA: TGTGCCAGCGGCCGGGCGGGGCTCTACGAGCAGTACTTC.

The chain couples TRBV6-1 to TRBJ2-6; weak D call: TRBD2 (6 bases). The germline CDR1 and CDR2 sequences are MNHNS and SASEGT. Trimming left V 2 bases short and J 2 bases short, with 16 bases between. The CDR3 length is 18 residues. CDR3 protein: CASSEPGAGLTGANVLTF. CDR3 bases: TGTGCCAGCAGTGAACCGGGAGCCGGACTAACTGGGGCCAACGTCCTGACTTTC.

This clonotype has ten or more counts. The chain has TRBV28 and TRBJ2-3; TRBD2 is a possible D gene (6 bases). Trimming removed 3 bases at V and 0 bases at J, with 19 bases between. The CDR3 totals 18 residues. CDR1 and CDR2 from the germline V gene are MDHEN and SYDVKM. The CDR3 DNA reads as TGTGCCAGCAGTTTTGTCCGGTGGCGGGATGGTAGCACAGATACGCAGTATTTT. This gives the protein CASSFVRWRDGSTDTQYF.

The rearrangement joins TRBV4-1 to TRBJ2-1, with 9 bases matching TRBD2. V was pared by 2 bases and J by 7 bases, with 9 bases of the junction left unmatched. This CDR3 is built from 16 residues. Germline CDR1 and CDR2: MGHRA and YSYEKL. DNA for the CDR3: TGCGCCAGCAGCCAACAGGAGGCTAGCGGGACAAATGAGCAGTTCTTC. This sequence encodes CASSQQEASGTNEQFF.